This TCR beta chain comes out of a study of regulatory T cells in long-lasting Graves disease. Library construction for TCR beta used iRepertoire HTBI primers and Arm-PCR of CDR3 regions. TCRdb passed the multiplex PCR reads through MiXCR, listing each CDR3 protein once. The sample comprises about 620,000 distinct CDR3 sequences, around 17% of which are singletons, and approximately 20% rests with the top ten. General study findings and limits: The sample size was small, and this may have reduced accuracy. Persistent Graves' cases showed lower TCR diversity than newly diagnosed cases.

V lost 3 bases, J lost 6 bases, and 23 bases stayed unmatched. The CDR3 extends over 22 amino acids. Germline CDR1 reads SGHTA; CDR2 reads FQGNSA. In the case of this clonotype: Antigen: not known.

The time point here: newly diagnosed GD, antithyroid drugs for less than 3 months. PBMC-derived RNA was used for the TCR library. These data are also associated with another study on T cells in Graves' hyperthyroidism and ophthalmopathy. That study adds: It was considered stable Graves' hyperthyroidism when ophthalmopathy did not progress within 18 months. Exclusions: uncontrolled infection, other autoimmune disease, pregnancy, lactation.

The receptor comes from a woman aged 25-40 years with Graves disease. The chain links TRBV7-2 to TRBJ2-1; 13 positions match TRBD2. The sample here was peripheral blood mononuclear cells (PBMCs), taken at new diagnosis, from a patient treated with antithyroid drugs. The CDR3: CASSFATSGRRKNIPRSNEQFF. CDR3 nucleotide sequence: TGTGCCAGCAGCTTTGCGACTAGCGGGAGGCGGAAAAATATCCCCCGGTCCAATGAGCAGTTCTTC.